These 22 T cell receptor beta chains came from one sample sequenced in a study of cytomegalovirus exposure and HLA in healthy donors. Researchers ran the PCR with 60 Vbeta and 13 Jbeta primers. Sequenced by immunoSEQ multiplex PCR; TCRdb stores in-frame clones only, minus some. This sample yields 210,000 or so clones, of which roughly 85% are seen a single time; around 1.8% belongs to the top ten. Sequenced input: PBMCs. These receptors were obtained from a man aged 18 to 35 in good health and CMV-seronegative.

The CDR3 is CASSYVRQGLGYTF. The DNA of the CDR3 is TGTGCCAGCAGTTACGTGAGACAGGGCCTAGGCTACACCTTC. The chain has TRBV6-5 and TRBJ1-2; 7 nucleotides agree with TRBD1. Trimming took 2 bases from V and 8 from J; bases not matched to a gene: 8. Per the germline V gene, CDR1 is MNHEY and CDR2 is SVGAGI. The CDR3 is made up of 14 amino acids.

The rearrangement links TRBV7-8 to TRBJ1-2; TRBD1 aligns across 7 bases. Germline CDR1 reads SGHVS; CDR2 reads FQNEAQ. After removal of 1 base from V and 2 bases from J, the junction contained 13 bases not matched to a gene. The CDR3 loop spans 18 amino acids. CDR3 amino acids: CASSLVLGTVTVNYGYTF. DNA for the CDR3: TGTGCCAGCAGCTTAGTATTAGGGACAGTAACGGTCAACTATGGCTACACCTTC. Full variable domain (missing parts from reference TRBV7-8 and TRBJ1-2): GAGVSQSPRYKVAKRGQDVALRCDPISGHVSLFWYQQALGQGPEFLTYFQNEAQLDKSGLPSDRFFAERPEGSVSTLKIQRTQQEDSAVYLCASSLVLGTVTVNYGYTFGSGTRLTVV.

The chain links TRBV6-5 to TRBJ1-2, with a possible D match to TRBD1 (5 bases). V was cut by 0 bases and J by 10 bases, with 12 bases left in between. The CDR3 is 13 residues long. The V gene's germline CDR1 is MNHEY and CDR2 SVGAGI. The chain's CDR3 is CASSYSQGKDYTF. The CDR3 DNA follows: TGTGCCAGCAGTTACTCCCAGGGAAAAGACTACACCTTC.

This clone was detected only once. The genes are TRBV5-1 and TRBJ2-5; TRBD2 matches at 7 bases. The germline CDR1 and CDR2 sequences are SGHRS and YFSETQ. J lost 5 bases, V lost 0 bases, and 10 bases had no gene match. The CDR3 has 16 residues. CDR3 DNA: TGCGCCAGCAGCTTGGATATAATCGCTAGCGGTGAGACCCAGTACTTC. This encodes CASSLDIIASGETQYF.

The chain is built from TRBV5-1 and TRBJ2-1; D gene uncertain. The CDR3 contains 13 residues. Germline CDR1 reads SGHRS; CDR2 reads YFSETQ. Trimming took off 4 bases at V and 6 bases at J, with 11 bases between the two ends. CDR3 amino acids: CASSALSGNEQFF. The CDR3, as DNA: TGCGCCAGCAGCGCCTTGTCCGGCAATGAGCAGTTCTTC. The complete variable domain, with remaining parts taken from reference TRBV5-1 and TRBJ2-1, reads KAGVTQTPRYLIKTRGQQVTLSCSPISGHRSVSWYQQTPGQGLQFLFEYFSETQRNKGNFPGRFSGRQFSNSRSEMNVSTLELGDSALYLCASSALSGNEQFFGPGTRLTVL.

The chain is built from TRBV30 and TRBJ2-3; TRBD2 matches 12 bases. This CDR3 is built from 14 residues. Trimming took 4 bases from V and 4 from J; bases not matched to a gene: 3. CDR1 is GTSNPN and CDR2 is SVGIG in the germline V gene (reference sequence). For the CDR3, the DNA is TGTGCCTGGAACCTAGCGGGAGGGGCAGATACGCAGTATTTT. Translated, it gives CAWNLAGGADTQYF.

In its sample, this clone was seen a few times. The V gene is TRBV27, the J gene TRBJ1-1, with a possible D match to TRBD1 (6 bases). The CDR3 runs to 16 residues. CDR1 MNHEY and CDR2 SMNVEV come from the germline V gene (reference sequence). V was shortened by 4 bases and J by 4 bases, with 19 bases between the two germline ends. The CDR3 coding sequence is TGTGCCAGCAGTTCGAGCGTCCCGGGACATGGCACTGAAGCTTTCTTT. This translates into CASSSSVPGHGTEAFF.

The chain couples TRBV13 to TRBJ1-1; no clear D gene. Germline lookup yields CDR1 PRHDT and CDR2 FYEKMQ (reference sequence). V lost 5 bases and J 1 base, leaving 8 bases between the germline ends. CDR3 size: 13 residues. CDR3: CASSPEPNTEAFF. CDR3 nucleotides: TGTGCCAGCAGCCCGGAGCCGAACACTGAAGCTTTCTTT.

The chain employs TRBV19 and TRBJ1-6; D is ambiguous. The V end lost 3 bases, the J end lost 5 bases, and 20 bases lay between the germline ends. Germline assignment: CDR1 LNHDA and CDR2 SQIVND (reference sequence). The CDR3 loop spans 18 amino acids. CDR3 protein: CASSIGGPVSVNNSPLHF. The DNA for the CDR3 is TGTGCCAGTAGTATCGGTGGGCCGGTCTCCGTAAATAATTCACCCCTCCACTTT.

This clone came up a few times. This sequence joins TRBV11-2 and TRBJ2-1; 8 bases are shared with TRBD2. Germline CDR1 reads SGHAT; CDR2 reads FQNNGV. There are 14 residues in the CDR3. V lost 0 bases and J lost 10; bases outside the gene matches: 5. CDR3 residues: CASSLEGLVSEQFF. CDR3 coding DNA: TGTGCCAGCAGCTTAGAGGGACTAGTGAGCGAGCAGTTCTTC.

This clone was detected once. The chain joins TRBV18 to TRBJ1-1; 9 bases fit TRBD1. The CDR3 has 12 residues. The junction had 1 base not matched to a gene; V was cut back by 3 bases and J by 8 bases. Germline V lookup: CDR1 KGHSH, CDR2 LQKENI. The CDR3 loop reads CASSPTGGEAFF. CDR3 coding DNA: TGTGCCAGCTCACCGACAGGGGGAGAAGCTTTCTTT.

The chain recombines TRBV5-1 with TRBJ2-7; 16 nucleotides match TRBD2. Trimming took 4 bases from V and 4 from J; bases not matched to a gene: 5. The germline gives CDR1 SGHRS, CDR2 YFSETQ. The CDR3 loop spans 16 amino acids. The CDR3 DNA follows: TGCGCCAGCAGCCCGGGACTAGCGGGAGGGCCGTACGAGCAGTACTTC. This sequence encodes CASSPGLAGGPYEQYF.

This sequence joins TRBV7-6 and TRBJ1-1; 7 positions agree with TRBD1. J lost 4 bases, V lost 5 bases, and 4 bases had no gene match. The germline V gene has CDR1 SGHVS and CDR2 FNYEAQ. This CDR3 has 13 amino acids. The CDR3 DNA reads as TGTGCCAGCAGCCCAGGGGGATTCACTGAAGCTTTCTTT. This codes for CASSPGGFTEAFF.

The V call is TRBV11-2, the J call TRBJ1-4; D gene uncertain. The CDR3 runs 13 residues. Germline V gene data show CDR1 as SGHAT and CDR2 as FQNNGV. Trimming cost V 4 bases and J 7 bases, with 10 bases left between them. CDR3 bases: TGTGCCAGCAGCTCCCCGCGGTTTGAAAAACTGTTTTTT. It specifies CASSSPRFEKLFF.

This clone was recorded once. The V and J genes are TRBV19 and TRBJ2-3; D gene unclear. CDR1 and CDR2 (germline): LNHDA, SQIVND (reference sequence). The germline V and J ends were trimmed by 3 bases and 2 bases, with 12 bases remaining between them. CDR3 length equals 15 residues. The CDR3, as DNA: TGTGCCAGTAGTATTAATGGCGGCCACACAGATACGCAGTATTTT. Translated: CASSINGGHTDTQYF.

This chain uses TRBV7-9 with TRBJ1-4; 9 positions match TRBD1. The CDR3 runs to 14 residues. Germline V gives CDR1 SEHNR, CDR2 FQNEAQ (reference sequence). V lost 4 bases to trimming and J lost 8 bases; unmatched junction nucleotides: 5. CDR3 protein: CASSSTDRGEKLFF. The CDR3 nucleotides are TGTGCCAGCAGCTCAACGGACAGGGGAGAAAAACTGTTTTTT.

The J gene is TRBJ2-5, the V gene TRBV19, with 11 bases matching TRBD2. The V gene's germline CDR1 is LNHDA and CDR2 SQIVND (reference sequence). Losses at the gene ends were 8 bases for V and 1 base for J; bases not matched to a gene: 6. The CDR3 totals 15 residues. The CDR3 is CASARLAGTQETQYF. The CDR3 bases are TGTGCCAGTGCCCGACTAGCGGGAACCCAAGAGACCCAGTACTTC. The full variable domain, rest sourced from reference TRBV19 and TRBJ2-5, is DGGITQSPKYLFRKEGQNVTLSCEQNLNHDAMYWYRQDPGQGLRLIYYSQIVNDFQKGDIAEGYSVSREKKESFPLTVTSAQKNPTAFYLCASARLAGTQETQYFGPGTRLLVL.

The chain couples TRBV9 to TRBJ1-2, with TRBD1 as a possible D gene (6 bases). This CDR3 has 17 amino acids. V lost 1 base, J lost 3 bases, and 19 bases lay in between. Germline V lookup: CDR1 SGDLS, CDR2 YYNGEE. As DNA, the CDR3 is TGTGCCAGCAGCGTACCCGGCCGGGGGGGCAGTGACTATGGCTACACCTTC. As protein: CASSVPGRGGSDYGYTF.

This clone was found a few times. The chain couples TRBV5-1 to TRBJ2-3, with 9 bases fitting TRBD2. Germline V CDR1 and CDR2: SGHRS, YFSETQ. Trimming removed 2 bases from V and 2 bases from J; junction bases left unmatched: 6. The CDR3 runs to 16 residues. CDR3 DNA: TGCGCCAGCAGCTTTGGACTAGCGAGGACCACAGATACGCAGTATTTT. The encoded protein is CASSFGLARTTDTQYF. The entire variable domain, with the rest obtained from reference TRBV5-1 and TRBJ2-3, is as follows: KAGVTQTPRYLIKTRGQQVTLSCSPISGHRSVSWYQQTPGQGLQFLFEYFSETQRNKGNFPGRFSGRQFSNSRSEMNVSTLELGDSALYLCASSFGLARTTDTQYFGPGTRLTVL.

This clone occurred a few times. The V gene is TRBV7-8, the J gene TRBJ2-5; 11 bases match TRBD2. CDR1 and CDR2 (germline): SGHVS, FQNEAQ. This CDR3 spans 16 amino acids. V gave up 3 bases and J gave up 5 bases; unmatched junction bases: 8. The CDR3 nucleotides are TGTGCCAGCAGCTTCAATAGCGGGGGGGCCGGGGAGACCCAGTACTTC. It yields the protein CASSFNSGGAGETQYF.

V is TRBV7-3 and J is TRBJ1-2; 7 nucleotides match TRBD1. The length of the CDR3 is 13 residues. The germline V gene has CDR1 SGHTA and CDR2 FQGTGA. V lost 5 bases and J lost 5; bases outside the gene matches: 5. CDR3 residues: CASSPGTEYGYTF. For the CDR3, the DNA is TGTGCCAGCAGCCCTGGGACAGAGTATGGCTACACCTTC.

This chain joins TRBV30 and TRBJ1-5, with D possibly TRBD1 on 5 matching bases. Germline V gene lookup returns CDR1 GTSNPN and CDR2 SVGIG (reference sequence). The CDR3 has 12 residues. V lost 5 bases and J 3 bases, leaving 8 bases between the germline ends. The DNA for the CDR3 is TGTGCCTGGGGGGGGGACAATCAGCCCCAGCATTTT. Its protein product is CAWGGDNQPQHF.